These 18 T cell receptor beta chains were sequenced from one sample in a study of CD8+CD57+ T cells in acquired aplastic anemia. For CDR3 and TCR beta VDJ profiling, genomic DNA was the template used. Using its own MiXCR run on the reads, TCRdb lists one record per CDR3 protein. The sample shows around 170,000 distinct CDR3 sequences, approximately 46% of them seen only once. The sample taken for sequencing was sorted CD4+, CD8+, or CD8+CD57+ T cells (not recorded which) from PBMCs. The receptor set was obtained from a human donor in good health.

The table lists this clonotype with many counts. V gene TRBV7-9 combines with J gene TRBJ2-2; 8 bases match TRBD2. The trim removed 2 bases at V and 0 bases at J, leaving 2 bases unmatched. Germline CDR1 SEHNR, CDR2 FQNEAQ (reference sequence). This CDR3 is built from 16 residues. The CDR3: CASSLKRESNTGELFF. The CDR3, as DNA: TGTGCCAGCAGCTTAAAGCGGGAGTCGAACACCGGGGAGCTGTTTTTT.

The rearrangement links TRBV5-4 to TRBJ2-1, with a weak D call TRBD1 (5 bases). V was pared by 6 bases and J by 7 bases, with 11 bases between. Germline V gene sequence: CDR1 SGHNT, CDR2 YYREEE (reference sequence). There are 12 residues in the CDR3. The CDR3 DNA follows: TGTGCCAGCAACCGACAGAATAATGAGCAGTTCTTC. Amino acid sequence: CASNRQNNEQFF.

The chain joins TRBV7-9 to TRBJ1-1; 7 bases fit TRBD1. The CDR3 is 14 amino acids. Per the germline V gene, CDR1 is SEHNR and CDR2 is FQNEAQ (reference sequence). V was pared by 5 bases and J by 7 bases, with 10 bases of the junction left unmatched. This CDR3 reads CASSDNSRGGEAFF. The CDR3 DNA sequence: TGTGCCAGCAGCGACAATTCCAGGGGGGGTGAAGCTTTCTTT.

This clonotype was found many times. CDR3 DNA: TGTGCCAGCAGCCCGGGACAGGGCACTGAAGCTTTCTTT. It translates to CASSPGQGTEAFF. The chain recombines TRBV7-9 with TRBJ1-1; the match to TRBD1 covers 9 bases. The CDR3 contains 13 residues. CDR1 is SEHNR and CDR2 is FQNEAQ in the germline V gene (reference sequence). The V segment lost 5 bases and the J segment 4 bases; nucleotides outside the gene matches: 2.

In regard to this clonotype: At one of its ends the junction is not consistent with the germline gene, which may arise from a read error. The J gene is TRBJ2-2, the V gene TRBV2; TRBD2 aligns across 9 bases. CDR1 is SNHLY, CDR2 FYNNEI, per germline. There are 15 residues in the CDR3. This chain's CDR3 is CASGELAGYTGELFF. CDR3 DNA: TGTGCCAGCGGTGAGCTAGCGGGGTACACCGGGGAGCTGTTTTTT.

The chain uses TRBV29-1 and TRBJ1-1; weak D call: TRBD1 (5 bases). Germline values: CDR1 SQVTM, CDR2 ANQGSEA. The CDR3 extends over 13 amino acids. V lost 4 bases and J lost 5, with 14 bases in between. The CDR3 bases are TGCAGCGTTGTGGTCAGGGCGGGGACTGAAGCTTTCTTT. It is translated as CSVVVRAGTEAFF.

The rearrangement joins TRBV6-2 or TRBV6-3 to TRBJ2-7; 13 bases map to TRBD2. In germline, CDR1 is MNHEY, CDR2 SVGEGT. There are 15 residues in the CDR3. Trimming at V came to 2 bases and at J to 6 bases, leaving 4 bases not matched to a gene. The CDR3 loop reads CASSYGLAGVGEQYF. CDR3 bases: TGTGCCAGCAGTTACGGACTAGCGGGGGTTGGCGAGCAGTACTTC.

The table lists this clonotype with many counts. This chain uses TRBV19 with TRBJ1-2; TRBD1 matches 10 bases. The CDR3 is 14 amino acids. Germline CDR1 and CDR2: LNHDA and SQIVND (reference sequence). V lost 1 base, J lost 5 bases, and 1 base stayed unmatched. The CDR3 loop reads CASSIGDRGYGYTF. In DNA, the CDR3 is TGTGCCAGTAGTATAGGGGACAGGGGTTATGGCTACACCTTC.

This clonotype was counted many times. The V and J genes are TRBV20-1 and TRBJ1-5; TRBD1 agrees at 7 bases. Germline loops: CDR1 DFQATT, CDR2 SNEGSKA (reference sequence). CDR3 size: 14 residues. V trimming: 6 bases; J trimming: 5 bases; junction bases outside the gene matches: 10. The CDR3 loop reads CSAPTGTADQPQHF. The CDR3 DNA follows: TGCAGTGCCCCCACCGGGACAGCTGATCAGCCCCAGCATTTT.

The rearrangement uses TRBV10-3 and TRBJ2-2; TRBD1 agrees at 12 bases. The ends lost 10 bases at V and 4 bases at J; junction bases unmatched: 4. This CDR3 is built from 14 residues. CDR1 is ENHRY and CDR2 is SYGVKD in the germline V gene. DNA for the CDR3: TGTGCCACCCGGGACAGGGGGCTCACCGGGGAGCTGTTTTTT. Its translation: CATRDRGLTGELFF.

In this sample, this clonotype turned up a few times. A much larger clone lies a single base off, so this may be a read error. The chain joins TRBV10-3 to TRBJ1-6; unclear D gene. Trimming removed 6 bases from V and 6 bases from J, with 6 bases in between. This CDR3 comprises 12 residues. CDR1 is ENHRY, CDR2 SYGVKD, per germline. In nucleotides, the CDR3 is TGTGCCATCAGACAGTCTAATTCACCCCTCCACTTT. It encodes CAIRQSNSPLHF.

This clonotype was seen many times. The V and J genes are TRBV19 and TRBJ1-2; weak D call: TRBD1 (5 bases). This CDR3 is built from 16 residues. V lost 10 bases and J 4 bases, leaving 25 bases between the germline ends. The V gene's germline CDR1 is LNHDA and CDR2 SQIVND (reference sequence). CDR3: CATYDPRRDEGYGYTF. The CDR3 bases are TGTGCCACCTACGACCCACGCAGGGACGAAGGCTATGGCTACACCTTC.

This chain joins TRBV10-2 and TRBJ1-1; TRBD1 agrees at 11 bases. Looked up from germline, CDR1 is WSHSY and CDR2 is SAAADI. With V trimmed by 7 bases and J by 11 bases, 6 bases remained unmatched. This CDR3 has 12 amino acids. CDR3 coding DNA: TGCGCCAGCAATCGGGACAGGGGGATGGCTTTCTTT. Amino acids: CASNRDRGMAFF.

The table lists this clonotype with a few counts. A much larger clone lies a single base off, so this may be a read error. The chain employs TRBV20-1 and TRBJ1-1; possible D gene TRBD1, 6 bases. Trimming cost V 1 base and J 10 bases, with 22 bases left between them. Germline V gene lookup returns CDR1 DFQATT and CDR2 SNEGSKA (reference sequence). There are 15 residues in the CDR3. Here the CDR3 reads CSARGSRGGLGVAFF. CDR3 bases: TGCAGTGCTAGAGGTAGCAGGGGCGGGTTAGGTGTAGCTTTCTTT.

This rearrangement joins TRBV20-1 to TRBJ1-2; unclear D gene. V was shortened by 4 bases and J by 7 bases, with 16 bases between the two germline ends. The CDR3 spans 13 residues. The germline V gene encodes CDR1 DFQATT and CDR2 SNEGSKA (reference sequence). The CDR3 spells CSAITGNLRGYTF. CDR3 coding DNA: TGCAGTGCTATTACGGGAAACCTCCGTGGCTACACCTTC.

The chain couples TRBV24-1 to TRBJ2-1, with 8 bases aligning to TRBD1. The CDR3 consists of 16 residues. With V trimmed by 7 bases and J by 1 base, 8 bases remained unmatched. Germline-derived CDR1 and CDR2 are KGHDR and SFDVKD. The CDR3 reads CATSPGGPQSYNEQFF. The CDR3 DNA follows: TGTGCCACCAGCCCAGGGGGCCCTCAATCCTACAATGAGCAGTTCTTC.

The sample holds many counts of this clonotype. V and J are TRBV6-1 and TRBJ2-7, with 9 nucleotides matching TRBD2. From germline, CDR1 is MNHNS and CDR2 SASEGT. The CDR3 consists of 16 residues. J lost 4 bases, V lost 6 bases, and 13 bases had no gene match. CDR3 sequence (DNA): TGTGCCAGCAGCCGCGCCATAGGCGGGAGGGGATACGAGCAGTACTTC. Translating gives CASSRAIGGRGYEQYF.

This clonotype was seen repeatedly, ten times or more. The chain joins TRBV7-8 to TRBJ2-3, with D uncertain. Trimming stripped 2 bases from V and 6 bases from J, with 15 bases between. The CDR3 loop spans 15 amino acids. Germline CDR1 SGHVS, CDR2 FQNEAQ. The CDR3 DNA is TGTGCCAGCAGCTTACGAGCGTTTAGAGGCGATACGCAGTATTTT. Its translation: CASSLRAFRGDTQYF.